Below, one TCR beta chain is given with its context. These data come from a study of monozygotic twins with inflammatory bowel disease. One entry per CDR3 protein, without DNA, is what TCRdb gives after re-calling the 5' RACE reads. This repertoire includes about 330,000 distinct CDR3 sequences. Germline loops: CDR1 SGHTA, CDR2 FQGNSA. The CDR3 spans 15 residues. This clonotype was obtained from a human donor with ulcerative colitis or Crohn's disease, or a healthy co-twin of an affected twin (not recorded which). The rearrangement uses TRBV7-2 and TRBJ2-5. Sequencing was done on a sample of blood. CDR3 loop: CASSPRERVQETQYF.